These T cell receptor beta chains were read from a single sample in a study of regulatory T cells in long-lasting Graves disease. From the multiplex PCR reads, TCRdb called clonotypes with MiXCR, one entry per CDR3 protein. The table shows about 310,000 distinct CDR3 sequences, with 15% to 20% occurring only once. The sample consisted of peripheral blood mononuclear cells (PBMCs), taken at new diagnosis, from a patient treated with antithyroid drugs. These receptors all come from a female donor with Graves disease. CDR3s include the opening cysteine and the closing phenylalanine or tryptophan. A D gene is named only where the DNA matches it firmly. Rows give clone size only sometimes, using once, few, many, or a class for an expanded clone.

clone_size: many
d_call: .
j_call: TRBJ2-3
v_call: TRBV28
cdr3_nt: TGTGCCAGCAGTTTACGGGCTGGGGGTGCAGTTGCAGATACGCAGTATTTT
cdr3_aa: CASSLRAGGAVADTQYF

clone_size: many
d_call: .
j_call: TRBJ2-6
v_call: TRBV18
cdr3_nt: TGTGCCAGCTCACCGGCGTACTCTGGGGCCAACGTCCTGACTTTC
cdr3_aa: CASSPAYSGANVLTF

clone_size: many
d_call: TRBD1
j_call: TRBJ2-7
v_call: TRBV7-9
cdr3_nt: TGTGCCAGCAGCTACAGGGGTGACGATGGCTACGAGCAGTACTTC
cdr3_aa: CASSYRGDDGYEQYF

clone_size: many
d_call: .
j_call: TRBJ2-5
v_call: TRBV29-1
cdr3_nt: TGCAGCTCCCGCTTGAGGGGGGGGGAGACCCAGTACTTC
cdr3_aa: CSSRLRGGETQYF

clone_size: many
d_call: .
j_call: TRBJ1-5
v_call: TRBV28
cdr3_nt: TGTGCCAGCAGTCCCCTGGTCGGAGTCGGGGGCAATCAGCCCCAGCATTTT
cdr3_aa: CASSPLVGVGGNQPQHF

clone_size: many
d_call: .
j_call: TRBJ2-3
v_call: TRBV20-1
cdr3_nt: TGCAGTGCTAGTGTAAGGGCCGGCACAGATACGCAGTATTTT
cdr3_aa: CSASVRAGTDTQYF

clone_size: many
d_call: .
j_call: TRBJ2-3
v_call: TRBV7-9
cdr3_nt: TGTGCCAGCAGCTTAGACTTAGCCGAGAGCACAGATACGCAGTATTTT
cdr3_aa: CASSLDLAESTDTQYF

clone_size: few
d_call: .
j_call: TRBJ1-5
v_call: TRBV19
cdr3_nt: TGTGCCAGTAGTATTTCCCGCGGGCTAGGGAGTCATCAGCCCCAGCATTTT
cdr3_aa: CASSISRGLGSHQPQHF

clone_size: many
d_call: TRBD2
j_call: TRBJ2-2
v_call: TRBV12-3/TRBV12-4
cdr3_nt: TGTGCCAGCAGTTTGTTTGCGGCGGGGGGCACCGGGGAGCTGTTTTTT
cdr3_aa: CASSLFAAGGTGELFF

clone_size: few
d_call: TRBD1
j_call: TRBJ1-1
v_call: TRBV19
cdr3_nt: TGTGCCAGTAGTATTCGGCAGGGGGAGGGCACTGAAGCTTTCTTT
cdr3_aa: CASSIRQGEGTEAFF

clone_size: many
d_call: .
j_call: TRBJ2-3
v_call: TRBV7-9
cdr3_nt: TGTGGAGCGGCTTTCGACACAGATACGCAGTATTTT
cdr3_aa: CGAAFDTDTQYF

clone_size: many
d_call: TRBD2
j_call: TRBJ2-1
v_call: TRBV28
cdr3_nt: TGTGCCACAAAACGGGGCGGGAGAGGGGACAATGAGCAGTTCTTC
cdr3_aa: CATKRGGRGDNEQFF

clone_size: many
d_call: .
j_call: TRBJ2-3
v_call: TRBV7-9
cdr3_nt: TGTGCCAGCAGCTTCGATCGGGAGACAGATACGCAGTATTTT
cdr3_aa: CASSFDRETDTQYF

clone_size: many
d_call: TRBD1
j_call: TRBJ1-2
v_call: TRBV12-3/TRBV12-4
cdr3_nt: TGTGCCAGCAGTTTGGACAGGGGGCTCTATGGCTACACCTTC
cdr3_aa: CASSLDRGLYGYTF

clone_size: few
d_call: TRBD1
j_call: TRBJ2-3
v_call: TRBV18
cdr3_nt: TGTGCCAGCTCACCACCCAATACAGGGGCTGGGGCAGATACGCAGTATTTT
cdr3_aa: CASSPPNTGAGADTQYF

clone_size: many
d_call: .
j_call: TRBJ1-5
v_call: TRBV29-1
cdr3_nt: TGCAGCGTTGGTAGCAGTAGCAATCAGCCCCAGCATTTT
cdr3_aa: CSVGSSSNQPQHF

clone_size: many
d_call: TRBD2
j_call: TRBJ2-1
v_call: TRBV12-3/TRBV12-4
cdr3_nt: TGTGCCAGCAGGCCTAGCGGGGGGGGGGTCAATGAGCAGTTCTTC
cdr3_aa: CASRPSGGGVNEQFF

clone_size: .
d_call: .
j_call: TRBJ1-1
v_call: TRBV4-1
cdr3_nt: TGCGCCAGCAGCCAAGGGGGGGCCCCCACTGAAGCTTTCTTT
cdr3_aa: CASSQGGAPTEAFF

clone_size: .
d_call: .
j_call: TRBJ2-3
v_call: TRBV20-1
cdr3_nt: TGCAGTGCTAGAGCCCTTTCCGGGATCCTCCGTGGAGATACGCAGTATTTT
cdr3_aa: CSARALSGILRGDTQYF

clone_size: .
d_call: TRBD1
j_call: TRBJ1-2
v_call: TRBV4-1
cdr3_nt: TGCGCCAGCAGCCCAATGGATCGGACAGGGGGCGCGGGTGGCTACACCTTC
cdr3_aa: CASSPMDRTGGAGGYTF

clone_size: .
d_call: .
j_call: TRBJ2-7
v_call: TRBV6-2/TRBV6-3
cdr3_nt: TGTGCCAGCAGTGAGGGGAGCGGCCCCTACTACGAGCAGTACTTC
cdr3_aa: CASSEGSGPYYEQYF

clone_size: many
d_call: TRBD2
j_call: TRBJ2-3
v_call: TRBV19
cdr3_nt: TGTGCCAGTAGTATGCAACTAGCGGGAGGGATCACAGATACGCAGTATTTT
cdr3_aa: CASSMQLAGGITDTQYF

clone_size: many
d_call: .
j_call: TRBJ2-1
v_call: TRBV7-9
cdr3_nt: TGTGCCAGCAGCTCAAACGCGGGACTTGAAGAGCAGTTCTTC
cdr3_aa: CASSSNAGLEEQFF